This T cell receptor (beta chain) was captured in a study of glioma-infiltrating T cells. The CDR3 extends over 14 amino acids. V shed 2 bases and J 6 bases; nucleotides not matched to a gene: 2. From germline, CDR1 is DFQATT and CDR2 SNEGSKA (reference sequence). This clonotype was observed at least ten times. Its antigen is unknown. Study observations and caveats: Tissue-blood divergence was below expectation in non-neoplastic patients, above in gliomas. Only very few CDR3 sequences appeared in both tissue and blood.

Using RNA template, CDR3s of TCR alpha and beta were amplified with iRepertoire arm-PCR. For one-step reverse transcription and amplification, roughly 85-450 ng of tissue mRNA or PBMC total RNA was used. TCRdb redid the calling of the multiplex PCR reads with MiXCR, one entry per CDR3 protein. Of about 190,000 distinct CDR3 sequences in the sample, over 25% were seen once. This clonotype was sampled from a human donor with low-grade glioma or glioblastoma, undergoing nonglioma brain surgery, or in good health (not recorded which). This sequence joins TRBV20-1 and TRBJ2-1; 12 nucleotides line up with TRBD2. The sequenced sample consisted of glioma tissue, nonneoplastic brain tissue, or PBMCs (not recorded which). The CDR3 DNA is TGCAGTGCTAGAAGACTAGCGGGAGTCAATGAGCAGTTCTTC. Protein: CSARRLAGVNEQFF.